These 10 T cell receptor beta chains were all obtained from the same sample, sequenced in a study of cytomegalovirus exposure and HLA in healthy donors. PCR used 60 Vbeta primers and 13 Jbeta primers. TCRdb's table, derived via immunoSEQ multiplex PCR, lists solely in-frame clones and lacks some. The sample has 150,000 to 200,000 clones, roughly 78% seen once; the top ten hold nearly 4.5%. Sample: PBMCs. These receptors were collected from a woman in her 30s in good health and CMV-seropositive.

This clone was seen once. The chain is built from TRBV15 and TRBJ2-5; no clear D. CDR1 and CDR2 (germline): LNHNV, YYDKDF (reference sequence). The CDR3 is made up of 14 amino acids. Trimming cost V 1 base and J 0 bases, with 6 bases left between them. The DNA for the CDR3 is TGTGCCACCAGCAGAGCTACAGACCAAGAGACCCAGTACTTC. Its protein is CATSRATDQETQYF.

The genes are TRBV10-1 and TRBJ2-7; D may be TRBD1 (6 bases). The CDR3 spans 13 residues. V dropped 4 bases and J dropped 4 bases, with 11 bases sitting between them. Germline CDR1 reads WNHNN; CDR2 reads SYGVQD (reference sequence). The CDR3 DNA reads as TGCGCCAGCAGTGCCGGGACACCATACGAGCAGTACTTC. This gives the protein CASSAGTPYEQYF.

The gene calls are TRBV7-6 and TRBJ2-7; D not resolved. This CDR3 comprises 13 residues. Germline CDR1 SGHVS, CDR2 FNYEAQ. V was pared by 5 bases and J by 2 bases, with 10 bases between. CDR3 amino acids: CASSPTGTYEQYF. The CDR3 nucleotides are TGTGCCAGCAGCCCGACGGGTACCTACGAGCAGTACTTC.

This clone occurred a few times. CDR3 residues: CASSFRQGAGEKLFF. CDR3 DNA sequence: TGCGCCAGCAGCTTCCGACAGGGGGCCGGGGAAAAACTGTTTTTT. The chain combines TRBV5-1 with TRBJ1-4; 10 nucleotides line up with TRBD1. The junction had 6 bases not matched to a gene; V was cut back by 2 bases and J by 8 bases. Germline lookup yields CDR1 SGHRS and CDR2 YFSETQ. The CDR3 is 15 amino acids.

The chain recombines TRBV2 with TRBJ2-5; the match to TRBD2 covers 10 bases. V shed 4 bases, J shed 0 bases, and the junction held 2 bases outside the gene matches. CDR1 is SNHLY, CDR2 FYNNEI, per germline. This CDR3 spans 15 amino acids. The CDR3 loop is CASSGGLADQETQYF. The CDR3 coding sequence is TGTGCCAGCAGTGGCGGACTAGCGGACCAAGAGACCCAGTACTTC. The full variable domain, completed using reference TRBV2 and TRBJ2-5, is EPEVTQTPSHQVTQMGQEVILRCVPISNHLYFYWYRQILGQKVEFLVSFYNNEISEKSEIFDDQFSVERPDGSNFTLKIRSTKLEDSAMYFCASSGGLADQETQYFGPGTRLLVL.

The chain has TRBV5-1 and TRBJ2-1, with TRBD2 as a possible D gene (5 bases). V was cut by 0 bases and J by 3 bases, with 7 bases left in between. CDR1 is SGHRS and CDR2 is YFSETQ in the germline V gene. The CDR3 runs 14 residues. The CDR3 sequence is CASSLAGIYNEQFF. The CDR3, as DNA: TGCGCCAGCAGCTTGGCGGGGATCTACAATGAGCAGTTCTTC.

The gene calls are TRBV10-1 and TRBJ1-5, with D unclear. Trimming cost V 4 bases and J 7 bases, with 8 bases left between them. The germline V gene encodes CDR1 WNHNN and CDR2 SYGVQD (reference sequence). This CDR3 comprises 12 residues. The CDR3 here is CASSAGGQPQHF. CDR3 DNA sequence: TGCGCCAGCAGTGCTGGCGGGCAGCCCCAGCATTTT.

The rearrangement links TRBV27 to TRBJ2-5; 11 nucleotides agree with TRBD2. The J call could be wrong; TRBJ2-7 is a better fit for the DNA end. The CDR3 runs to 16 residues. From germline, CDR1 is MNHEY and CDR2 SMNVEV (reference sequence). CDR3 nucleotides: TGTGCCAGCAGTTTATCAACTAGCGGGAGTGTCTACGAGCAGTACTTC. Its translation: CASSLSTSGSVYEQYF.

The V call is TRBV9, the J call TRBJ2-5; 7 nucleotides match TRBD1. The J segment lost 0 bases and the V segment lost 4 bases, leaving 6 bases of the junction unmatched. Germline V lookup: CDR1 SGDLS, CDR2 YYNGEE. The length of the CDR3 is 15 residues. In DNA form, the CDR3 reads TGTGCCAGCAGCCGGACAGGTTTCTACCAAGAGACCCAGTACTTC. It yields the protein CASSRTGFYQETQYF.

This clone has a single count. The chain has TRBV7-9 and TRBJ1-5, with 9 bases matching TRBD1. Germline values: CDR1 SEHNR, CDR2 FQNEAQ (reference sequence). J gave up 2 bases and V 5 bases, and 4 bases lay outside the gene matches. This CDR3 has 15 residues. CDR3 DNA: TGTGCCAGCAGCCCGGACAGGGGAGGCAATCAGCCCCAGCATTTT. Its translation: CASSPDRGGNQPQHF.